This T cell receptor beta chain emerged from a study of OX40 agonist ivuxolimab in advanced cancers. Across the whole study: Patients in dose escalation had liver, melanoma, kidney or head and neck cancers. Under the entry rules, prior anti-PD-1, anti-PD-L1 or anti-CTLA-4 therapy was allowed, and 40% had some.

Note on this clone: Its antigen is currently unknown.

The germline CDR1 and CDR2 sequences are SGHAT and FQNNGV. Trimming cost V 5 bases and J 4 bases; bases outside gene matches: 7. This CDR3 region has 14 residues. General study findings and limits: The work left the antigen specificity of expanded peripheral T cells undetermined. With doses of 0.1 to 3.0 mg/kg, CD4+ and CD8+ blood T cells had undergone clonal expansion by week 6.

Clones were read by immunoSEQ multiplex PCR, and TCRdb kept only the in-frame ones, dropping some. The table shows tens of thousands of clones, with roughly 92% occurring only once. The receptor was derived from an adult with an advanced solid tumor such as melanoma, head and neck, liver or kidney cancer. Material: CD4+ or CD8+ T cells sorted from blood, obtained in a trial of the OX40 agonist ivuxolimab. The chain employs TRBV11-2 and TRBJ2-5; 7 nucleotides align to TRBD1. The CDR3 loop is CASSPRTGTETQYF. As DNA, the CDR3 is TGTGCCAGCAGCCCCCGGACAGGCACAGAGACCCAGTACTTC.